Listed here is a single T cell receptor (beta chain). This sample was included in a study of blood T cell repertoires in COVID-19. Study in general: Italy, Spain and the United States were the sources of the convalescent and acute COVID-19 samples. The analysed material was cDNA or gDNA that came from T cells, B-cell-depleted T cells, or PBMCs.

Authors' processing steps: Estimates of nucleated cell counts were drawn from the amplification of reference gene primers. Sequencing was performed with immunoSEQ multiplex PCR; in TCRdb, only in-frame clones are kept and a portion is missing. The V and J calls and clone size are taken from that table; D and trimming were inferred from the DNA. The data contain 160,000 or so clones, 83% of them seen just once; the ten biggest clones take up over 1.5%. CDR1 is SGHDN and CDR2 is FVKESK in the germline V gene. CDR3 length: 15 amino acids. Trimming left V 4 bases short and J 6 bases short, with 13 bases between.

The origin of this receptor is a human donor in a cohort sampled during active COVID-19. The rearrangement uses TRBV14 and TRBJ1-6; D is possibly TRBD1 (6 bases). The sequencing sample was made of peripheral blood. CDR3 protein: CASSLWGTLNSPLHF. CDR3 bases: TGTGCCAGCAGCCTGTGGGGGACACTTAATTCACCCCTCCACTTT. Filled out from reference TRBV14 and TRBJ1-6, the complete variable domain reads EAGVTQFPSHSVIEKGQTVTLRCDPISGHDNLYWYRRVMGKEIKFLLHFVKESKQDESGMPNNRFLAERTGGTYSTLKVQPAELEDSGVYFCASSLWGTLNSPLHFGNGTRLTVT.